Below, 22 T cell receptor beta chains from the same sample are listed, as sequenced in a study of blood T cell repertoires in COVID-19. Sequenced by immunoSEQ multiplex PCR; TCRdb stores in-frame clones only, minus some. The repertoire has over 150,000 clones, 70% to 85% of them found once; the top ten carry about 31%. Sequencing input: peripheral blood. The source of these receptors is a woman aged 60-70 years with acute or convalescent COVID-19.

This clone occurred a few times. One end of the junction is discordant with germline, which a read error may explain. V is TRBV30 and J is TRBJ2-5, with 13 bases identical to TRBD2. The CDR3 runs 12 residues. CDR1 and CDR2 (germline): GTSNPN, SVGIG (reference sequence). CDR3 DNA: TGTGCCTGGAGTGGGACTAGCGGGGGCCCCGACTTC. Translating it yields CAWSGTSGGPDF.

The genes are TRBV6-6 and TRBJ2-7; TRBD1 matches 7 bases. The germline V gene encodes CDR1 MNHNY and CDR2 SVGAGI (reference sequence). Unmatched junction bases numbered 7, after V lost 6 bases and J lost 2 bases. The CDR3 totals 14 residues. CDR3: CASRQGTAPYEQYF. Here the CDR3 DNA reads TGTGCCAGCAGACAGGGGACGGCCCCCTACGAGCAGTACTTC.

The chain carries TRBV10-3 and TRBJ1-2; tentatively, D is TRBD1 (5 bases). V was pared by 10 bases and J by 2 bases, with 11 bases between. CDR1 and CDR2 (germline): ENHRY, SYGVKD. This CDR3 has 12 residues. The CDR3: CATRRENYGYTF. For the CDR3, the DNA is TGTGCCACACGCAGGGAAAACTATGGCTACACCTTC.

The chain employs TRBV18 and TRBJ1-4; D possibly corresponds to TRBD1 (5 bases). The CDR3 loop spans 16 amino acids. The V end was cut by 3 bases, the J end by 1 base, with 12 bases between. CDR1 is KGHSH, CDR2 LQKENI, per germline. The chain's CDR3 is CASSPFDRITNEKLFF. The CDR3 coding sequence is TGTGCCAGCTCACCCTTTGACAGAATAACTAATGAAAAACTGTTTTTT.

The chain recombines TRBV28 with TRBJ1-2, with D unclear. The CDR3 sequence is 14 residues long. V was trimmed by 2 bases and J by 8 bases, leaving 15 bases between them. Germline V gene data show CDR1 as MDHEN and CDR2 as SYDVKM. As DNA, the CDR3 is TGTGCCAGCAGTTTACCTTCTCTTTACGGGGGCTACACCTTC. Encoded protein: CASSLPSLYGGYTF.

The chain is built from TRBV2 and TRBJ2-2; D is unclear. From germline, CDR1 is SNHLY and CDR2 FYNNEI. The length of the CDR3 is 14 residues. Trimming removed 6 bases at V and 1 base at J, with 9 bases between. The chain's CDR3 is CASRSRGNTGELFF. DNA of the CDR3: TGTGCCAGCAGGAGCAGAGGGAACACCGGGGAGCTGTTTTTT.

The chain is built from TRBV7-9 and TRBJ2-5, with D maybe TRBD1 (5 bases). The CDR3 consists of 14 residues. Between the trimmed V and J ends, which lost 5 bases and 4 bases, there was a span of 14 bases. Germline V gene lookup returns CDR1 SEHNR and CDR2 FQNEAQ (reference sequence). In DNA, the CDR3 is TGTGCCAGCAGCCCACCAGGGTTTGGAGAGACCCAGTACTTC. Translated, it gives CASSPPGFGETQYF.

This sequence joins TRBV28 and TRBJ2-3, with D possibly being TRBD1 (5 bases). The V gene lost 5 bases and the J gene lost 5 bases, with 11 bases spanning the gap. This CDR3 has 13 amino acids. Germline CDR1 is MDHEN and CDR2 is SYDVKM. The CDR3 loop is CASSRAQGDTQYF. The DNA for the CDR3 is TGTGCCAGCAGTCGGGCCCAGGGAGATACGCAGTATTTT.

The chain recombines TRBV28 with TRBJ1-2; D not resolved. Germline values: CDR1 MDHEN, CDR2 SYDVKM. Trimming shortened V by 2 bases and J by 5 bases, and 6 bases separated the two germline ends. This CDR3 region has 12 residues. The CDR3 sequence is CASSLSPYGYTF. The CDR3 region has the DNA TGTGCCAGCAGTTTAAGCCCTTATGGCTACACCTTC.

CDR3 sequence reads: CASSWTGLRPGYGYTF. CDR3 DNA sequence: TGTGCCAGCAGTTGGACAGGGTTACGCCCCGGCTATGGCTACACCTTC. This chain uses TRBV6-5 with TRBJ1-2; 8 positions agree with TRBD1. Losses at the gene ends were 4 bases for V and 4 bases for J; bases not matched to a gene: 11. There are 16 residues in the CDR3. Germline V gene lookup returns CDR1 MNHEY and CDR2 SVGAGI.

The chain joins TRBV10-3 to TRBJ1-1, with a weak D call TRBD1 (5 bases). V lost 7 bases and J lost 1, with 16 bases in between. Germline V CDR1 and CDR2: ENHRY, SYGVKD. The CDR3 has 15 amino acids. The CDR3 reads CAITGQGGENTEAFF. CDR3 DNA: TGTGCCATCACGGGGCAGGGAGGGGAGAACACTGAAGCTTTCTTT.

This CDR3 is CASSPNLRGGRDEQFF. The CDR3 nucleotides read TGTGCCAGCAGCCCGAACCTGCGGGGGGGGAGGGATGAGCAGTTCTTC. The chain joins TRBV3-1 (or the pseudogene TRBV3-2) to TRBJ2-1, with 9 bases matching TRBD2. V dropped 4 bases and J dropped 8; count of bases not matched to a gene: 12. Germline V lookup: CDR1 LGHDT, CDR2 YNNKEL (reference sequence). The length of the CDR3 is 16 residues.

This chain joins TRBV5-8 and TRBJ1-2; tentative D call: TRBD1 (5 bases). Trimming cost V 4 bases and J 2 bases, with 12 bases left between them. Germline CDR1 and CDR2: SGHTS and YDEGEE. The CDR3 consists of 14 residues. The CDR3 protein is CASSPGGANYGYTF. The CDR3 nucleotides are TGTGCCAGCAGCCCCGGAGGGGCCAACTATGGCTACACCTTC.

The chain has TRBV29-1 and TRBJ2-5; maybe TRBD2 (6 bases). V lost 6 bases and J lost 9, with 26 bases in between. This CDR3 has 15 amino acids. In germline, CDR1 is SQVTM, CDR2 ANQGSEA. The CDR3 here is CSVPRLETGVGAQYF. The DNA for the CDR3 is TGCAGCGTCCCCAGACTAGAAACCGGTGTGGGGGCCCAGTACTTC.

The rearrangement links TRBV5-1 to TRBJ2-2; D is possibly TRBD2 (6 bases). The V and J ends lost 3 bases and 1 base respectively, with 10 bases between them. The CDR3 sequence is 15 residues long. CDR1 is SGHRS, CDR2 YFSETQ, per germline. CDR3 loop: CASSSLRGNTGELFF. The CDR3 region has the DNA TGCGCCAGCAGCTCCTTGCGGGGGAACACCGGGGAGCTGTTTTTT.

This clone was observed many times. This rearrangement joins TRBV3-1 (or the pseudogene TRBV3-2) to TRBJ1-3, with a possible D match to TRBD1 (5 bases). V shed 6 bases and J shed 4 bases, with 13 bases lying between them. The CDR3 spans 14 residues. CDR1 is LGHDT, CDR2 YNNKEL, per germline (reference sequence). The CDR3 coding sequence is TGTGCCAGCAGTTTTGGGACTTACGGAAACACCATATATTTT. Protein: CASSFGTYGNTIYF.

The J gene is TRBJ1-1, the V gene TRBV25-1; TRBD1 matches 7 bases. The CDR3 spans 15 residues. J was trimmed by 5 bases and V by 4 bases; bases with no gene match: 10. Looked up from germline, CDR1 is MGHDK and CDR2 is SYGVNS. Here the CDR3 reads CASSGNRGWHTEAFF. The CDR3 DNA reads TGTGCCAGCAGTGGTAACAGGGGCTGGCATACTGAAGCTTTCTTT.

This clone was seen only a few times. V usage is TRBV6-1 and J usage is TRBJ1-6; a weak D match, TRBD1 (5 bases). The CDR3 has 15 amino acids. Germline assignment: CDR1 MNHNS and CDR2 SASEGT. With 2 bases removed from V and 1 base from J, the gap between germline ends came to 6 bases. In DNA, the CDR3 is TGTGCCAGCAGTGAACAGGGTTCCTATAATTCACCCCTCCACTTT. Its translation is CASSEQGSYNSPLHF.

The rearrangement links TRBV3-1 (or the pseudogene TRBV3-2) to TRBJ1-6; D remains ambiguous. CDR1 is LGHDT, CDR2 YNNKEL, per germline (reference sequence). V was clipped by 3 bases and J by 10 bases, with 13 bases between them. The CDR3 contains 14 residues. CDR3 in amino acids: CASSHLGEGSPLHF. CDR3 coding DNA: TGTGCCAGCAGCCACCTAGGAGAGGGCTCACCCCTCCACTTT.

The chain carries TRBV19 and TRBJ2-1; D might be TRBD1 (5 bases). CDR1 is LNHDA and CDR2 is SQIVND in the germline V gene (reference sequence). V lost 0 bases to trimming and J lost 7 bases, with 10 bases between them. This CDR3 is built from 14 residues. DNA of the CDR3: TGTGCCAGTAGTATAGAGGGCAGACAGAATGAGCAGTTCTTC. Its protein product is CASSIEGRQNEQFF.

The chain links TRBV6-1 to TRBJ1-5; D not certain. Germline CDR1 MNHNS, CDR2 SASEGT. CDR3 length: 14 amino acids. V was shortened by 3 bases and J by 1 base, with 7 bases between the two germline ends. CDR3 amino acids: CASSDRLSNQPQHF. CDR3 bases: TGTGCCAGCAGTGATCGGTTGAGCAATCAGCCCCAGCATTTT.

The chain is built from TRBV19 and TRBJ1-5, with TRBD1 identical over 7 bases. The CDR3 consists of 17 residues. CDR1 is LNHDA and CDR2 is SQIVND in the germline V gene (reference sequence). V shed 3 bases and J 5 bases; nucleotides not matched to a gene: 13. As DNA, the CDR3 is TGTGCCAGTAGTATGAGGACAGGCCTAAGTAAAGATCAGCCCCAGCATTTT. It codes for CASSMRTGLSKDQPQHF.